This TCR beta chain was obtained from a study of OX40 agonist ivuxolimab in advanced cancers. The wider study: Participants, 70% to 90% male, averaged approximately 60 years of age, ranging from about 23 to 90. Participants could have had prior anti-PD-1, anti-PD-L1 or anti-CTLA-4 therapy, and around 43% had some. Study-wide points: There were, on average, more expanded clones in CD8+ T cells than in CD4+.

This CDR3 has 13 residues. V lost 4 bases and J lost 0, with 5 bases in between. Germline V lookup: CDR1 KGHSH, CDR2 LQKENI. For this clone: Its antigen is currently unknown.

The data were produced by immunoSEQ multiplex PCR, yet TCRdb's version contains in-frame clones alone and is incomplete. The repertoire holds around 62,000 clones, with 86% as singletons. The chain employs TRBV18 and TRBJ2-3; no clear D gene. This TCR came from an adult with an advanced solid tumor such as melanoma, head and neck, liver or kidney cancer. The specimen comprised CD4+ or CD8+ T cells sorted from blood, sampled in a trial of the OX40 agonist ivuxolimab. CDR3 nucleotide sequence: TGTGCCAGCTCACTGGGGAGCACAGATACGCAGTATTTT. Translated, it gives CASSLGSTDTQYF. The variable domain in full, with the rest retrieved from reference TRBV18 and TRBJ2-3, is NAGVMQNPRHLVRRRGQEARLRCSPMKGHSHVYWYRQLPEEGLKFMVYLQKENIIDESGMPKERFSAEFPKEGPSILRIQQVVRGDSAAYFCASSLGSTDTQYFGPGTRLTVL.